This T cell receptor (beta chain) was obtained from a study of blood T cell repertoires in COVID-19. Turning to the study itself: The samples span acute and convalescent COVID-19 from the United States, Italy and Spain. Nucleic acid was either cDNA or gDNA, and it came from T cells, B-cell-depleted T cells, or PBMCs.

As handled by the study authors: Amplification of reference gene primers provided the estimated nucleated cell counts. Method: immunoSEQ multiplex PCR; TCRdb's copy keeps in-frame clones and lacks some. V and J calls and clone size are those listed in that table; D and trimming were worked out from the DNA. The sample shows some 100,000 clones, about 91% of them seen only once. Germline V gene data show CDR1 as GTSNPN and CDR2 as SVGIG (reference sequence). Trimming removed 5 bases from V and 0 bases from J, with 14 bases in between. The CDR3 is 14 amino acids. The specimen was peripheral blood. The rearrangement links TRBV30 to TRBJ2-7; D may be TRBD1 (6 bases). This TCR came from a man in his fifties with COVID-19, enrolled during active disease. CDR3 residues: CAWGRTAYSYEQYF. CDR3 bases: TGTGCCTGGGGTCGGACAGCCTACTCCTACGAGCAGTACTTC.